The entry below describes one T cell receptor beta chain. As yet, its antigen is unknown. Primed by a sample-barcoded 5' primer and a J-beta primer mix, a second PCR proceeded for about 6 to 11 cycles. Every cDNA molecule bore a tag from a template-switch adaptor containing 12 random nucleotides. TCRdb called the 5' RACE reads again in MiXCR, with one record for every CDR3 protein. The sample lists more than 600,000 distinct CDR3 sequences; 20% to 25% were seen once. This CDR3 is built from 11 residues. The V and J ends lost 6 bases and 5 bases respectively, with 10 bases between them. Germline CDR1 SQVTM, CDR2 ANQGSEA. The data stem from a study of blood T cells in healthy people across ages. Study results and caveats: Both higher diversity and more naive CD4+ cells marked long-lived donors when set against aged donors. The fall in TCR beta diversity per million T cells was roughly linear with age.

This sample was also put to use in a study of T cells of mothers and their children. That report adds: With unrelated pairs as the comparison, related mother-child pairs had a slightly higher overlap that was not significant.

The TCR sequence derives from a boy between 5 and 17 years old in good health. J is TRBJ2-5 and V is TRBV29-1; unclear D gene. The specimen sequenced was blood. This chain's CDR3 is CSVRRLETQYF. The CDR3 DNA reads as TGCAGCGTGCGGCGACTGGAGACCCAGTACTTC.